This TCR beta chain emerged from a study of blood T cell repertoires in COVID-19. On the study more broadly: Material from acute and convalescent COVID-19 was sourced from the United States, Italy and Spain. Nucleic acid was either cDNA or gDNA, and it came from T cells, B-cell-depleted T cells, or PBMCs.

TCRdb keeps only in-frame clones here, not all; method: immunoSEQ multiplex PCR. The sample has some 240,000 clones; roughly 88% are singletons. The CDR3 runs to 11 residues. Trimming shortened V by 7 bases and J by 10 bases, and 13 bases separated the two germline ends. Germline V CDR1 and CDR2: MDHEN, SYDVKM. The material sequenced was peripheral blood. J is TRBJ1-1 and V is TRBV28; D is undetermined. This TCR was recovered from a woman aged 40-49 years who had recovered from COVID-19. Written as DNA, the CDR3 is TGTGCCAGCACTAACCCGCTCGGAGCTTTCTTT. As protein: CASTNPLGAFF.